One T cell receptor beta chain is described in this entry. As yet, its antigen is unknown. The data were obtained in a study of cytotoxic CD8 clonotypes in ibrutinib-treated CLL. Whole-study results and caveats: Starting clonality was above that of age-matched healthy donors and tracked circulating CD8+ T-cell counts. Clonality climbed at ibrutinib response, then dropped toward baseline at progression.

TCRdb's table, derived via immunoSEQ multiplex PCR, lists solely in-frame clones and lacks some. The sample shows 70,000 to 85,000 clones, around 81% of them seen only once. CDR1 SGHDN and CDR2 FVKESK come from the germline V gene. The CDR3 is 12 amino acids. V was trimmed by 1 base and J by 7 bases, leaving 8 bases between them. The sequences come from PBMCs, collected at disease progression, from a patient treated with ibrutinib. The V and J genes are TRBV14 and TRBJ2-7; no definite D call. This receptor was identified in a human donor with chronic lymphocytic leukemia. CDR3 coding DNA: TGTGCCAGCAGCCAAGCCTTTGGAGAGCAGTACTTC. This codes for CASSQAFGEQYF.